This T cell receptor (beta chain) was documented in a study of regulatory T cells in long-lasting Graves disease. Many counts were recorded for this clonotype. Time point: newly diagnosed GD, antithyroid drugs for less than 3 months. The TCR library was prepared using RNA isolated from PBMCs. V was cut by 1 base and J by 1 base, with 14 bases left in between. The germline V gene encodes CDR1 SGHTA and CDR2 FQGNSA. The CDR3 length is 17 residues. Building the TCR beta libraries relied on iRepertoire HTBI primers, and CDR3 regions underwent Arm-PCR. TCRdb recomputed calls from the multiplex PCR reads with MiXCR, one row per CDR3 protein. The table records a few hundred thousand distinct CDR3 sequences, approximately 12% of them present only once. The same data also contributed to another study, on T cells in Graves' hyperthyroidism and ophthalmopathy.

The chain uses TRBV7-2 and TRBJ2-4; D not certain. The TCR was taken from a woman in her late teens or twenties with Graves disease. Sequencing was performed on peripheral blood mononuclear cells (PBMCs), taken at new diagnosis, from a patient treated with antithyroid drugs. CDR3 in amino acids: CASSLGARAMAKNIQYF. DNA for the CDR3: TGTGCCAGCAGCTTAGGGGCCCGGGCTATGGCCAAAAACATTCAGTACTTC.